This paragraph covers one T cell receptor beta chain sequence. This sample is part of a study of blood T cell repertoires in COVID-19. Study background: Some COVID-19 samples were acute and others convalescent; all came from the United States, Italy and Spain.

Assignment of participants to cohorts was predicated upon participant-reported clinical history. Before they entered the study, exposed participants had met a COVID-19 case within 2 weeks. TCRdb keeps only in-frame clones here, not all; method: immunoSEQ multiplex PCR. This repertoire shows some 300,000 clones, over 85% found once; its top ten account for 2.5% to 3%. The clonotype comes from a woman between 50 and 59 years old who had been exposed to COVID-19. Sequenced input: PBMCs or T cells enriched from blood (not recorded which).

The CDR3 loop reads CAISAHRTLVGGALSIDTQYF. Here the CDR3 DNA reads TGTGCCATCAGTGCACACCGAACCTTGGTAGGTGGGGCCCTGAGTATAGATACGCAGTATTTT. This rearrangement joins TRBV10-3 to TRBJ2-3; the D gene is possibly TRBD1 (5 bases). Per the germline V gene, CDR1 is ENHRY and CDR2 is SYGVKD. V gave up 4 bases and J gave up 5 bases, with 34 bases separating them. CDR3 length equals 21 residues.